The 19 T cell receptor beta chains listed next were all sequenced from one sample in a study of CD8+CD57+ T cells in acquired aplastic anemia. The study profiled TCR beta VDJ and CDR3 using genomic DNA as template. TCRdb re-called the reads with MiXCR, one entry per CDR3 protein. The table includes approximately 270,000 distinct CDR3 sequences, roughly half detected once. The specimen sequenced was sorted CD4+, CD8+, or CD8+CD57+ T cells (not recorded which) from PBMCs. The receptors derive from a human donor with severe aplastic anemia or a healthy control (not recorded which).

The chain carries TRBV7-2 and TRBJ1-6; a possible D gene is TRBD1 (5 bases). Germline CDR1 SGHTA, CDR2 FQGNSA. The CDR3 has 18 residues. The germline V and J ends were trimmed by 0 bases and 0 bases, with 12 bases remaining between them. CDR3 sequence (DNA): TGTGCCAGCAGCTTAGCCTTGGCAGGGAGCTCCTATAATTCACCCCTCCACTTT. Its protein is CASSLALAGSSYNSPLHF.

In its sample, this clonotype was seen many times. The chain joins TRBV19 to TRBJ1-6; D is possibly TRBD1 (5 bases). V lost 4 bases and J lost 3, with 13 bases in between. Germline CDR1 LNHDA, CDR2 SQIVND (reference sequence). The CDR3 runs 16 residues. The CDR3 protein is CASSRKGRDYNSPLHF. The CDR3 coding sequence is TGTGCCAGTAGTAGGAAGGGCAGGGACTATAATTCACCCCTCCACTTT.

This clonotype turned up a few times. The V gene is TRBV20-1, the J gene TRBJ2-5, with unresolved D. V lost 0 bases and J lost 4, with 9 bases in between. Per the germline V gene, CDR1 is DFQATT and CDR2 is SNEGSKA (reference sequence). The CDR3 consists of 13 residues. The CDR3 spells CSARDFVGETQYF. The CDR3 coding sequence is TGCAGTGCTAGAGATTTCGTCGGAGAGACCCAGTACTTC.

J is TRBJ2-1 and V is TRBV20-1; 7 bases are shared with TRBD1. Per germline, CDR1 DFQATT and CDR2 SNEGSKA (reference sequence). With 6 bases clipped from V and 12 bases from J, the junction kept 14 bases outside the gene matches. The CDR3 is 13 residues long. CDR3 coding DNA: TGCAGTGCGACGAGACAGGGCGCAGATACGCAGTTCTTC. Protein sequence: CSATRQGADTQFF.

This chain connects TRBV20-1 to TRBJ2-5, with D possibly being TRBD2 (7 bases). V dropped 5 bases and J dropped 5 bases, with 15 bases sitting between them. Germline-derived CDR1 and CDR2 are DFQATT and SNEGSKA (reference sequence). The CDR3 covers 13 residues. In nucleotides, the CDR3 is TGCAGTGCTCCGGGCCGGGGGGCGGAGACCCAGTACTTC. Translated, it gives CSAPGRGAETQYF.

The chain combines TRBV2 with TRBJ2-1, with TRBD2 matching 13 bases. The germline CDR1 and CDR2 sequences are SNHLY and FYNNEI. CDR3 length equals 16 residues. Trimming took 8 bases from V and 0 from J; bases not matched to a gene: 4. This CDR3 reads CASRLAGGSSYNEQFF. In nucleotides, the CDR3 is TGTGCCAGCCGACTAGCGGGGGGAAGCTCCTACAATGAGCAGTTCTTC.

This chain connects TRBV20-1 to TRBJ2-7; 11 bases line up with TRBD2. This CDR3 region has 15 residues. Per the germline V gene, CDR1 is DFQATT and CDR2 is SNEGSKA (reference sequence). Trimming cost V 1 base and J 0 bases; bases outside gene matches: 2. The CDR3 DNA sequence: TGCAGTGCTAGAGTTCTAGCGGGAGGCTCCTACGAGCAGTACTTC. Translated: CSARVLAGGSYEQYF.

This clonotype was seen repeatedly, ten times or more. The chain employs TRBV12-3 or TRBV12-4 and TRBJ1-1; 11 nucleotides line up with TRBD1. There are 14 residues in the CDR3. V shed 5 bases and J 5 bases; nucleotides not matched to a gene: 4. The CDR3 region is CASSLRDRGTEAFF. Here the CDR3 DNA reads TGTGCCAGCAGTCTCCGGGACAGGGGGACTGAAGCTTTCTTT.

The rearrangement links TRBV29-1 to TRBJ2-5; 10 bases agree with TRBD1. Trimming at V came to 3 bases and at J to 7 bases, leaving 8 bases not matched to a gene. The CDR3 consists of 14 residues. Germline CDR1 is SQVTM and CDR2 is ANQGSEA. This CDR3 is CSVEADRGRGTQYF. CDR3 in DNA: TGCAGCGTTGAGGCCGACAGGGGGCGGGGGACCCAGTACTTC. Full variable domain (missing parts from reference TRBV29-1 and TRBJ2-5): SAVISQKPSRDICQRGTSLTIQCQVDSQVTMMFWYRQQPGQSLTLIATANQGSEATYESGFVIDKFPISRPNLTFSTLTVSNMSPEDSSIYLCSVEADRGRGTQYFGPGTRLLVL.

In its sample, this clonotype was seen many times. This chain uses TRBV12-3 or TRBV12-4 with TRBJ1-1; D unresolved. CDR3 length equals 14 residues. V lost 3 bases and J 1 base, leaving 9 bases between the germline ends. Here the CDR3 DNA reads TGTGCCAGCAGTTTCCAATCGACGAACACTGAAGCTTTCTTT. Protein: CASSFQSTNTEAFF.

This clonotype was picked up a small number of times. One end of the junction fails to match germline, which may point to a read error. The chain joins TRBV12-3 or TRBV12-4 to TRBJ1-6, with a tentative D call TRBD1 (6 bases). The CDR3 has 10 amino acids. CDR3 residues: CASELALGQF. CDR3 DNA sequence: TGTGCCAGCGAGTTAGCCCTCGGACAGTTC.

This chain connects TRBV7-2 to TRBJ2-2, with D possibly matching TRBD2 (6 bases). V lost 2 bases and J 7 bases, leaving 20 bases between the germline ends. CDR3 length equals 17 residues. The germline CDR1 and CDR2 sequences are SGHTA and FQGNSA. CDR3 in amino acids: CASSLPLAGRSIGELFF. The CDR3 region has the DNA TGTGCCAGCAGCTTACCCTTGGCGGGGAGATCGATCGGGGAGCTGTTTTTT.

Remarks on this clonotype: An end of the junction does not agree with germline; a read error may underlie this. The genes are TRBV7-8 and TRBJ2-5, with unresolved D. The length of the CDR3 is 15 residues. Germline assignment: CDR1 SGHVS and CDR2 FQNEAQ. In nucleotides, the CDR3 is TGCGCCAGCAGCTCTGTCTCCTCGGGTGGGGAGACCCAGTACTTC. Translating gives CASSSVSSGGETQYF.

This clonotype was detected many times. The V and J genes are TRBV5-1 and TRBJ1-4, with D unclear. The length of the CDR3 is 14 residues. Between the trimmed V and J ends, which lost 0 bases and 3 bases, there was a span of 6 bases. CDR1 and CDR2 from the germline V gene are SGHRS and YFSETQ. This CDR3 is CASSLDGSNEKLFF. The CDR3, as DNA: TGCGCCAGCAGCTTGGACGGTTCTAATGAAAAACTGTTTTTT.

The chain has TRBV15 and TRBJ2-7; 7 nucleotides line up with TRBD1. The length of the CDR3 is 15 residues. Unmatched junction bases numbered 3, after V lost 1 base and J lost 0 bases. The germline gives CDR1 LNHNV, CDR2 YYDKDF (reference sequence). This CDR3 reads CATSRAGDSSYEQYF. CDR3 coding DNA: TGTGCCACCAGCAGAGCAGGGGACAGCTCCTACGAGCAGTACTTC.

V usage is TRBV7-2 and J usage is TRBJ2-7; 10 nucleotides match TRBD2. V lost 3 bases and J lost 2; bases outside the gene matches: 4. This CDR3 spans 15 amino acids. CDR1 and CDR2 from the germline V gene are SGHTA and FQGNSA. CDR3 amino acids: CASSFSSGGAYEQYF. The CDR3 region has the DNA TGTGCCAGCAGCTTCTCCAGCGGGGGGGCCTACGAGCAGTACTTC. The variable domain in full, with the rest retrieved from reference TRBV7-2 and TRBJ2-7, is GAGVSQSPSNKVTEKGKDVELRCDPISGHTALYWYRQSLGQGLEFLIYFQGNSAPDKSGLPSDRFSAERTGGSVSTLTIQRTQQEDSAVYLCASSFSSGGAYEQYFGPGTRLTVT.

This clonotype was seen a single time. This chain uses TRBV20-1 with TRBJ2-1, with TRBD2 matching over 14 bases. The V gene end was trimmed by 3 bases and the J gene end by 6 bases; junction bases not matched to a gene: 1. This CDR3 has 14 residues. In germline, CDR1 is DFQATT, CDR2 SNEGSKA (reference sequence). For the CDR3, the DNA is TGCAGTGCTAGGACTAGCGGGGGGGCCAATGAGCAGTTCTTC. Translating it yields CSARTSGGANEQFF.

There are many counts of this clonotype. V is TRBV5-1 and J is TRBJ2-3; D might be TRBD1 (5 bases). The CDR3 totals 14 residues. Between the trimmed V and J ends, which lost 2 bases and 1 base, there was a span of 8 bases. Germline CDR1 reads SGHRS; CDR2 reads YFSETQ. CDR3 sequence (DNA): TGCGCCAGCAGCTTTAGGGGTGGCACAGATACGCAGTATTTT. This encodes CASSFRGGTDTQYF.

About this clonotype: It may be a read error: a sequence one base away is much more abundant. V usage is TRBV3-1 and J usage is TRBJ2-3; no clear D. Between the trimmed V and J ends, which lost 4 bases and 2 bases, there was a span of 13 bases. The CDR3 has 15 amino acids. The germline V gene encodes CDR1 LGHDT and CDR2 YNNKEL (reference sequence). The DNA of the CDR3 is TGTGCCAGCAGCCCCCATATCCAATCCACAGATACGCAGTATTTT. Its protein product is CASSPHIQSTDTQYF.